Below are 18 T cell receptor beta chains sequenced from a single sample in a study of shared clonotypes between healthy human individuals. Assay used: immunoSEQ multiplex PCR; TCRdb lists only in-frame clones, some missing. The sample includes about 490,000 clones, around 80% of them seen just once. The sample taken for sequencing was PBMCs. These receptor sequences come from a woman aged 40 to 50 in good health. Some clones in this sample may be carry-over from other donors' samples.

This clone was seen a few times. The chain couples TRBV29-1 to TRBJ2-7, with 7 bases lining up with TRBD2. Looked up from germline, CDR1 is SQVTM and CDR2 is ANQGSEA. The CDR3 runs to 13 residues. The V segment lost 4 bases and the J segment 0 bases; nucleotides outside the gene matches: 3. CDR3 sequence reads: CSVGERDSYEQYF. CDR3 sequence (DNA): TGCAGCGTTGGTGAGCGGGACTCCTACGAGCAGTACTTC.

To note about this clone: Possible read error: a much larger clone is one base away. The V gene is TRBV7-3, the J gene TRBJ2-2; possible D gene TRBD2, 5 bases. The germline V gene encodes CDR1 SGHTA and CDR2 FQGTGA. The CDR3 is 16 amino acids. The V end lost 8 bases, the J end lost 1 base, and 17 bases lay between the germline ends. This CDR3 reads CASGQRASRNTGELFF. Here the CDR3 DNA reads TGTGCCAGCGGCCAGAGGGCTAGCCGGAACACCGGGGAGCTGTTTTTT.

The chain uses TRBV7-9 and TRBJ1-4; D is uncertain. Trimming cost V 5 bases and J 0 bases, with 10 bases left between them. CDR1 is SEHNR, CDR2 FQNEAQ, per germline (reference sequence). CDR3 size: 15 residues. This chain's CDR3 is CASSLTFATNEKLFF. For the CDR3, the DNA is TGTGCCAGCAGCCTAACTTTTGCAACTAATGAAAAACTGTTTTTT.

V usage is TRBV2 and J usage is TRBJ2-7, with 10 bases matching TRBD2. Germline loops: CDR1 SNHLY, CDR2 FYNNEI. There are 14 residues in the CDR3. The V and J ends lost 6 bases and 0 bases, in that order; junction bases with no gene match: 2. CDR3 region: CASRPSGSSYEQYF. CDR3 nucleotide sequence: TGTGCCAGCAGGCCTAGCGGGAGCTCCTACGAGCAGTACTTC. Variable domain in full (rest from reference TRBV2 and TRBJ2-7): EPEVTQTPSHQVTQMGQEVILRCVPISNHLYFYWYRQILGQKVEFLVSFYNNEISEKSEIFDDQFSVERPDGSNFTLKIRSTKLEDSAMYFCASRPSGSSYEQYFGPGTRLTVT.

This clone showed up just a few times. The V and J genes are TRBV19 and TRBJ2-5; weak D call: TRBD2 (6 bases). This CDR3 has 13 amino acids. Germline CDR1 and CDR2: LNHDA and SQIVND (reference sequence). Between the trimmed V and J ends, which lost 7 bases and 1 base, there was a span of 10 bases. The CDR3, as DNA: TGTGCCAGTATGCGGGGATCCCAAGAGACCCAGTACTTC. Translated, it gives CASMRGSQETQYF.

On this clone: One end of the junction is discordant with germline, which a read error may explain. The chain joins TRBV7-2 to TRBJ2-7; 10 nucleotides align to TRBD2. This CDR3 contains 13 residues. CDR1 is SGHTA and CDR2 is FQGNSA in the germline V gene. CDR3 region: CASSLPAGGVWNF. CDR3 in DNA: TGTGCCAGCAGCTTACCAGCGGGAGGGGTCTGGAACTTC.

The chain employs TRBV5-4 and TRBJ2-3, with unresolved D. In germline, CDR1 is SGHNT, CDR2 YYREEE (reference sequence). Trimming left V 6 bases short and J 0 bases short, with 11 bases between. The CDR3 contains 14 residues. CDR3 in DNA: TGTGCCAGCACTTATCCGGACAGCACAGATACGCAGTATTTT. Its translation: CASTYPDSTDTQYF.

The genes are TRBV4-2 and TRBJ2-7; no reliable D call. This CDR3 contains 13 residues. Looked up from germline, CDR1 is LGHNA and CDR2 is YNFKEQ. Deletions cut 4 bases from V and 3 bases from J, with 10 bases between. The chain's CDR3 is CASSPISFYEQYF. In nucleotides, the CDR3 is TGTGCCAGCAGCCCTATTAGTTTCTACGAGCAGTACTTC.

The chain employs TRBV2 and TRBJ1-1, with D possibly TRBD1 on 5 matching bases. This CDR3 has 14 amino acids. The germline V gene has CDR1 SNHLY and CDR2 FYNNEI. Trimming took off 7 bases at V and 8 bases at J, with 20 bases between the two ends. The CDR3 bases are TGTGCCAGCACTCCAGTAAGGGGAGAGACGGAAGCTTTCTTT. Its translation is CASTPVRGETEAFF. Full variable domain (remainder filled in from reference TRBV2 and TRBJ1-1): EPEVTQTPSHQVTQMGQEVILRCVPISNHLYFYWYRQILGQKVEFLVSFYNNEISEKSEIFDDQFSVERPDGSNFTLKIRSTKLEDSAMYFCASTPVRGETEAFFGQGTRLTVV.

This clone was detected only a few times. This chain connects TRBV28 to TRBJ1-2; D might be TRBD1 (5 bases). This CDR3 is 14 amino acids long. V was pared by 4 bases and J by 3 bases, with 12 bases between. The V gene's germline CDR1 is MDHEN and CDR2 SYDVKM. This chain's CDR3 is CASSSNGAYYGYTF. DNA for the CDR3: TGTGCCAGCAGTTCCAACGGGGCCTACTATGGCTACACCTTC.

This clone was detected only once. The chain carries TRBV10-3 and TRBJ2-1; 9 nucleotides line up with TRBD2. The CDR3 runs 15 residues. V lost 6 bases and J lost 5; bases outside the gene matches: 8. Germline assignment: CDR1 ENHRY and CDR2 SYGVKD. CDR3 bases: TGTGCCATCAGGAGTAGCGGGAGCGGACACAATGAGCAGTTCTTC. Translation: CAIRSSGSGHNEQFF.

The chain links TRBV6-1 to TRBJ2-7; D remains unclear. This CDR3 is built from 12 residues. Per germline, CDR1 MNHNS and CDR2 SASEGT. V gave up 6 bases and J gave up 2 bases, with 8 bases separating them. In DNA form, the CDR3 reads TGTGCCAGCAGCCACAGCCCCTACGAGCAGTACTTC. Its translation: CASSHSPYEQYF.

A word on this clone: This may be a read error, as it is one base from a much larger clone. The chain uses TRBV6-5 and TRBJ2-3; D not resolved. V was cut by 6 bases and J by 0 bases, with 10 bases left in between. This CDR3 is built from 14 residues. Germline loops: CDR1 MNHEY, CDR2 SVGAGI. The CDR3 coding sequence is TGTGCCAGCAGCCCCCCTAAAAGCACAGATACGCAGTATTTT. Translating gives CASSPPKSTDTQYF.

In this sample, this clone turned up once. The chain employs TRBV28 and TRBJ2-7; D ambiguous. Between the trimmed V and J ends, which lost 10 bases and 6 bases, there was a span of 16 bases. Germline CDR1 MDHEN, CDR2 SYDVKM. The CDR3 totals 12 residues. The CDR3 sequence: CATHILSSEQYF. Here the CDR3 DNA reads TGTGCCACCCATATATTGTCATCCGAGCAGTACTTC.

This clone was counted at least ten times. The gene calls are TRBV28 and TRBJ1-5, with TRBD1 identical over 9 bases. Germline CDR1 MDHEN, CDR2 SYDVKM. V shed 8 bases, J shed 2 bases, and the junction held 4 bases outside the gene matches. CDR3 length: 14 residues. The CDR3 DNA follows: TGTGCCAGCGCTACAGGGGGCGGCAATCAGCCCCAGCATTTT. Amino acids: CASATGGGNQPQHF.

A remark on this clone: This CDR3 is also generated by other DNA sequences in the sample. The CDR3 DNA reads as TGTGCCAGCTCACCGGGGATCTGGAACACTGAAGCTTTCTTT. Its translation: CASSPGIWNTEAFF. The chain employs TRBV18 and TRBJ1-1; D remains ambiguous. Germline CDR1 reads KGHSH; CDR2 reads LQKENI. The CDR3 is 14 amino acids. V lost 3 bases, J lost 1 base, and 9 bases lay in between.

The chain combines TRBV6-1 with TRBJ1-2; no firm D call. Trimming took 6 bases from V and 8 from J, leaving 19 bases between them. The CDR3 spans 14 residues. Germline V lookup: CDR1 MNHNS, CDR2 SASEGT. CDR3 in DNA: TGTGCCAGCAGACAATTGGACTTTTCCCGCGGCTACACCTTC. Its protein product is CASRQLDFSRGYTF.

Worth noting for this clone: A read error may be the cause here, since a much bigger clone is one base away. The chain is built from TRBV18 and TRBJ2-5; no reliable D call. The J call may be faulty, since TRBJ2-7 better matches the DNA end. CDR3 length equals 12 residues. Looked up from germline, CDR1 is KGHSH and CDR2 is LQKENI. Here the CDR3 DNA reads TGTGCCAGCTCACCAGGGGCCTACGAGCAGTACTTC. Translating gives CASSPGAYEQYF.